This T cell receptor (beta chain) is drawn from a study of blood T cell repertoires in COVID-19. Generated by immunoSEQ multiplex PCR, the TCRdb table keeps only in-frame clones and is missing some. The sample carries about 300,000 clones, approximately 84% recorded once. This clonotype was sampled from a young woman who had recovered from COVID-19. The sequenced sample consisted of PBMCs or T cells enriched from blood (not recorded which).

The CDR3 DNA sequence: TGTGCCATCAGTGAGTCGACATGGCAGGCTGGCTACACCTTC. Amino acid sequence: CAISESTWQAGYTF. This chain uses TRBV10-3 with TRBJ1-2; D unclear. The CDR3 length is 14 residues. The ends were cut back, 0 bases at V and 7 bases at J, with 12 bases in the middle. The germline V gene has CDR1 ENHRY and CDR2 SYGVKD.